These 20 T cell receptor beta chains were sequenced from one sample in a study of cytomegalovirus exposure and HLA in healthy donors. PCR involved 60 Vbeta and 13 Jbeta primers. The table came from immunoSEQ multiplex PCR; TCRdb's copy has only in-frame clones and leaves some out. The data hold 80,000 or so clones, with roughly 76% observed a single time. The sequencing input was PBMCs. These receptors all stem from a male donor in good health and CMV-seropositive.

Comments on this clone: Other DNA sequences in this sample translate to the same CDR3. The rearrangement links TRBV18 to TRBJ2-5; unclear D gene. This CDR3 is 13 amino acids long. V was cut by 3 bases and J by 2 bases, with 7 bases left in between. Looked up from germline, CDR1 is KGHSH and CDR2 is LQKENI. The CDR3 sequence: CASSPSRQETQYF. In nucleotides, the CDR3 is TGTGCCAGCTCACCGTCGCGGCAAGAGACCCAGTACTTC.

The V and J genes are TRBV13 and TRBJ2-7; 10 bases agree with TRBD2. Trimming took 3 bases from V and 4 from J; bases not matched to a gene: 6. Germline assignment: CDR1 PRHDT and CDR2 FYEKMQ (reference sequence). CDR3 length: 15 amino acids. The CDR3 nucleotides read TGTGCCAGCAGCTTGGGGCTAGCGGGGGAGTACGAGCAGTACTTC. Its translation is CASSLGLAGEYEQYF.

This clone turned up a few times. CDR3 bases: TGTGCCAGTAAGGAGGGGACAGGGCTTAGCTCTGGGGCCAACGTCCTGACTTTC. Translated, it gives CASKEGTGLSSGANVLTF. The chain joins TRBV19 to TRBJ2-6, with 9 bases fitting TRBD1. V was pared by 7 bases and J by 0 bases, with 10 bases of the junction left unmatched. CDR1 is LNHDA and CDR2 is SQIVND in the germline V gene (reference sequence). The CDR3 extends over 18 amino acids. Full variable domain (missing parts from reference TRBV19 and TRBJ2-6): DGGITQSPKYLFRKEGQNVTLSCEQNLNHDAMYWYRQDPGQGLRLIYYSQIVNDFQKGDIAEGYSVSREKKESFPLTVTSAQKNPTAFYLCASKEGTGLSSGANVLTFGAGSRLTVL.

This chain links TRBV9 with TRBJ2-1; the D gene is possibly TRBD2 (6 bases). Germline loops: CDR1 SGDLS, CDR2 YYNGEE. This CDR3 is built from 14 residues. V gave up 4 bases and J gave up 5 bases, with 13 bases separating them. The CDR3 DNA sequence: TGTGCCAGCAGCCTGCCGGGACTCCACAATGAGCAGTTCTTC. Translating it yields CASSLPGLHNEQFF.

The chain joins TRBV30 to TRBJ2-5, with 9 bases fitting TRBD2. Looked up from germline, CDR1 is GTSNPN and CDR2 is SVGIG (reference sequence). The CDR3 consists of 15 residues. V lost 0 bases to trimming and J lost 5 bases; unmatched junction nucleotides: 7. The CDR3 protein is CAWSVGTSSLETQYF. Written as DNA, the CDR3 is TGTGCCTGGAGTGTAGGGACTAGCTCCCTCGAGACCCAGTACTTC.

CDR3 sequence: CASSFSVRVAEREQYF. The DNA of the CDR3 is TGTGCCAGCAGCTTCTCGGTTCGGGTCGCGGAGAGAGAGCAGTACTTC. The V and J genes are TRBV7-6 and TRBJ2-7; D remains ambiguous. The CDR3 is 16 residues long. Germline CDR1 SGHVS, CDR2 FNYEAQ. V lost 3 bases to trimming and J lost 7 bases, with 22 bases between them.

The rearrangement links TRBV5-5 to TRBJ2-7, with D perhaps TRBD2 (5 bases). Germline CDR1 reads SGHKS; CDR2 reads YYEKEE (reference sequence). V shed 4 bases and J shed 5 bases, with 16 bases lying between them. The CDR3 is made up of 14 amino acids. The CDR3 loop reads CASSTHFGENEQYF. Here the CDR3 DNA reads TGTGCCAGCAGCACACACTTCGGGGAAAACGAGCAGTACTTC.

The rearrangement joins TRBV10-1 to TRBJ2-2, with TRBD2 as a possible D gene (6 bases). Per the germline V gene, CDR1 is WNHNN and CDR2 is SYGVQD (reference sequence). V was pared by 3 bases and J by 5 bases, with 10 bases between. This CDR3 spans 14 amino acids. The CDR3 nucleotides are TGCGCCAGCAGTGAATGGAGGGGTACCGGGGAGCTGTTTTTT. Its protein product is CASSEWRGTGELFF.

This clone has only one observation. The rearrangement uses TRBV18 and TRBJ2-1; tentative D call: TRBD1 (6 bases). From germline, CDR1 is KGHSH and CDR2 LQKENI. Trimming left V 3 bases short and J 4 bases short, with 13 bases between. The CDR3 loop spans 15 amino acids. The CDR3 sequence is CASSPGQGPYNEQFF. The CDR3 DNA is TGTGCCAGCTCACCGGGTCAGGGGCCATACAATGAGCAGTTCTTC.

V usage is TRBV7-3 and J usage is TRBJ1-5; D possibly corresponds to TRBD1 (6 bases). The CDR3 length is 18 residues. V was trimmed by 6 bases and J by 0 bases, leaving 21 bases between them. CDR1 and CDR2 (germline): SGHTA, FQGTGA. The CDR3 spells CASSPGATQEYSNQPQHF. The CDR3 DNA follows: TGTGCCAGCAGTCCAGGGGCGACACAAGAATATAGCAATCAGCCCCAGCATTTT.

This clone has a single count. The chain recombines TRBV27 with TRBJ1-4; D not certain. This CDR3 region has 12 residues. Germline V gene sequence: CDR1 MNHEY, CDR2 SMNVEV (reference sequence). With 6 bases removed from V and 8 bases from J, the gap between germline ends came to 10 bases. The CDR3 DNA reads TGTGCCAGCAGACCGACTGGCGAAAAACTGTTTTTT. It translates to CASRPTGEKLFF. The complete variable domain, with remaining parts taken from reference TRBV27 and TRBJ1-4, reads EAQVTQNPRYLITVTGKKLTVTCSQNMNHEYMSWYRQDPGLGLRQIYYSMNVEVTDKGDVPEGYKVSRKEKRNFPLILESPSPNQTSLYFCASRPTGEKLFFGSGTQLSVL.

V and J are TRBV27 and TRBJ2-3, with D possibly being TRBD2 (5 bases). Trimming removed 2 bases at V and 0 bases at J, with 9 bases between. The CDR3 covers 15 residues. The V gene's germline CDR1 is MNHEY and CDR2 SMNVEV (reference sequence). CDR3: CASSLRGYSTDTQYF. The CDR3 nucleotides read TGTGCCAGCAGTTTAAGAGGGTACAGCACAGATACGCAGTATTTT.

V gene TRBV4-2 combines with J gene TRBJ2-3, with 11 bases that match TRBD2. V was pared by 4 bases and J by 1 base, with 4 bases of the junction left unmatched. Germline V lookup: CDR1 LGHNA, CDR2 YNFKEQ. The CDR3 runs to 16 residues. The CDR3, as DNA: TGTGCCAGCAGCCCATCACTAGCGGGGGGCACAGATACGCAGTATTTT. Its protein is CASSPSLAGGTDTQYF.

The CDR3: CASSSRGLDSGEQFF. CDR3 nucleotide sequence: TGTGCCAGCAGCTCGAGGGGACTAGATAGCGGTGAGCAGTTCTTC. The J gene is TRBJ2-1, the V gene TRBV7-8; 8 bases align to TRBD2. This CDR3 has 15 residues. Germline V gene data show CDR1 as SGHVS and CDR2 as FQNEAQ. Losses at the gene ends were 4 bases for V and 9 bases for J; bases not matched to a gene: 11.

CDR3 sequence: CASSLYSGEQYF. As DNA, the CDR3 is TGTGCCAGCAGCTTGTACTCGGGGGAGCAGTACTTC. The chain employs TRBV5-4 and TRBJ2-7, with D perhaps TRBD2 (5 bases). The CDR3 runs 12 residues. Between the trimmed V and J ends, which lost 1 base and 7 bases, there was a span of 9 bases. The germline V gene encodes CDR1 SGHNT and CDR2 YYREEE (reference sequence).

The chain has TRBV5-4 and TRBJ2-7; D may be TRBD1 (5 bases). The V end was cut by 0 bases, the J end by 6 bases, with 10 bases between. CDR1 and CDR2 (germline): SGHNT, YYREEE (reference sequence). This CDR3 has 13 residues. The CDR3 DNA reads TGTGCCAGCAGCTTGGGACAGCTAAGCGAGCAGTACTTC. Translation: CASSLGQLSEQYF.

The CDR3 DNA reads as TGTGCCAGCAGCCAAGAAGACAGCGGGGTAGGGGAGCAGTACTTC. It yields the protein CASSQEDSGVGEQYF. The chain is built from TRBV4-2 and TRBJ2-7, with 7 bases aligning to TRBD2. Germline V gives CDR1 LGHNA, CDR2 YNFKEQ. Unmatched junction bases numbered 9, after V lost 0 bases and J lost 7 bases. There are 15 residues in the CDR3.

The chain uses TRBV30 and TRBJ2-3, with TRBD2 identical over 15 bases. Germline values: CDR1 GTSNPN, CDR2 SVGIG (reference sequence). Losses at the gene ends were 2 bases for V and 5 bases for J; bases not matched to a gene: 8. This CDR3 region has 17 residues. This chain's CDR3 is CAWSQRGLAGGRDTQYF. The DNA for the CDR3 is TGTGCCTGGAGTCAAAGGGGACTAGCGGGAGGAAGAGATACGCAGTATTTT.

The DNA for the CDR3 is TGTGCCAGCAGTGTCTTCGGCACCGGGGAGCTGTTTTTT. Its protein is CASSVFGTGELFF. This chain joins TRBV9 and TRBJ2-2, with D unclear. Deletions cut 5 bases from V and 4 bases from J, with 9 bases between. This CDR3 is 13 amino acids long. CDR1 and CDR2 from the germline V gene are SGDLS and YYNGEE.

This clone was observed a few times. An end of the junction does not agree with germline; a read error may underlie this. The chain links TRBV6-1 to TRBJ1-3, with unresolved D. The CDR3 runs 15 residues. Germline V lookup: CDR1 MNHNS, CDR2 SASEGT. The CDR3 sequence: CASSEAQASGSTIYF. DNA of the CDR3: TGTGCCAGCAGTGAAGCGCAGGCCTCCGGAAGCACCATATATTTT.